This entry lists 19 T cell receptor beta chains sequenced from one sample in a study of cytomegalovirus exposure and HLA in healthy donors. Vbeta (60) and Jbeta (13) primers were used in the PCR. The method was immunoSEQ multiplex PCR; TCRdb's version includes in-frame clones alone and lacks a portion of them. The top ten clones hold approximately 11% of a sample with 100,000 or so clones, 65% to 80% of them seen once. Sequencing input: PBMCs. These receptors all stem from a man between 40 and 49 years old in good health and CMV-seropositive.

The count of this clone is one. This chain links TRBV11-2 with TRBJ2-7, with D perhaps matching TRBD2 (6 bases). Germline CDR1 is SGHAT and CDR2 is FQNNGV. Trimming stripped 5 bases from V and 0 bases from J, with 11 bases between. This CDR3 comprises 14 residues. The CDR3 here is CASSPRLVSYEQYF. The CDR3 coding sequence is TGTGCCAGCAGCCCAAGACTAGTCTCCTACGAGCAGTACTTC.

The CDR3 sequence: CASSSRQGLYEQYF. CDR3 bases: TGCGCCAGCAGCTCGAGACAGGGTCTCTACGAGCAGTACTTC. The gene calls are TRBV5-1 and TRBJ2-7; 7 nucleotides match TRBD1. Germline loops: CDR1 SGHRS, CDR2 YFSETQ. The V and J ends lost 3 bases and 3 bases, in that order; junction bases with no gene match: 6. The length of the CDR3 is 14 residues.

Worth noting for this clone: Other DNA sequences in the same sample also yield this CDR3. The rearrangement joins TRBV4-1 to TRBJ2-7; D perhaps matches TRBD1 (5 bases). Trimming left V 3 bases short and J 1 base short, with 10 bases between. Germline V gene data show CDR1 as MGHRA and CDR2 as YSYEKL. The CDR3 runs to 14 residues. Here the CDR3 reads CASSQADSSYEQYF. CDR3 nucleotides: TGCGCCAGCAGCCAGGCCGACAGTTCCTACGAGCAGTACTTC.

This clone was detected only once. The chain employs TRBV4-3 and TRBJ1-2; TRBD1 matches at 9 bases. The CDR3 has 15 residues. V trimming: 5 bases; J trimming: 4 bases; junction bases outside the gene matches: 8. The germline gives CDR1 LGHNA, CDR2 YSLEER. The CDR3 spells CASSSPDRGVYGYTF. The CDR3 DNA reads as TGCGCCAGCAGCTCCCCGGACAGGGGAGTCTATGGCTACACCTTC.

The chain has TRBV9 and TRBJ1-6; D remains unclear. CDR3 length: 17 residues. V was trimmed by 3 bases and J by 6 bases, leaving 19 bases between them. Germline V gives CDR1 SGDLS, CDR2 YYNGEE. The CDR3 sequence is CASSASMAPRGNSPLHF. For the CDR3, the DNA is TGTGCCAGCAGCGCGTCCATGGCTCCCCGGGGTAATTCACCCCTCCACTTT.

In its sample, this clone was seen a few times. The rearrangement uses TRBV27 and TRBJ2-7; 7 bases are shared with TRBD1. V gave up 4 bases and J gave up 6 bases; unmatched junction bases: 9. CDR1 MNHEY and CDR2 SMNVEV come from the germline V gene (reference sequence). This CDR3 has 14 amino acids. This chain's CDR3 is CASSSTGTTREQYF. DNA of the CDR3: TGTGCCAGCAGTTCGACAGGGACGACACGCGAGCAGTACTTC.

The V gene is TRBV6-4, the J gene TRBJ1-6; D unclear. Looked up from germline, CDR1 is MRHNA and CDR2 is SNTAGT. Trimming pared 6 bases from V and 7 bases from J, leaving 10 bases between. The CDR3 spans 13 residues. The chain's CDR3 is CASSRDTNSPLHF. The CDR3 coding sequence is TGTGCCAGCAGCCGGGATACCAATTCACCCCTCCACTTT.

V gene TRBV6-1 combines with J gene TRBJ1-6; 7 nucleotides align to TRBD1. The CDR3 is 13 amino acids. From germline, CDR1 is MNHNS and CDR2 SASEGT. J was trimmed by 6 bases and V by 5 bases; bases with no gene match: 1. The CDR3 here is CASSRDSNSPLHF. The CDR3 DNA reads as TGTGCCAGCAGTCGGGACAGTAATTCACCCCTCCACTTT.

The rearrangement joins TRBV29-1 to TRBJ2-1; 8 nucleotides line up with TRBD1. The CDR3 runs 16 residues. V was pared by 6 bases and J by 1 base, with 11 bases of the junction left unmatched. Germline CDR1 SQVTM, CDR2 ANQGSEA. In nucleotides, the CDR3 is TGCAGCGTGTCCCCCGGGACAGGCTCATCCTACAATGAGCAGTTCTTC. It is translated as CSVSPGTGSSYNEQFF.

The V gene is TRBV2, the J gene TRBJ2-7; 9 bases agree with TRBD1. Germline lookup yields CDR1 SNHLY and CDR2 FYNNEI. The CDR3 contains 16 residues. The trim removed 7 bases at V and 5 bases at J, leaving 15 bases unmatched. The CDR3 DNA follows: TGTGCCAGCAAATTGTGGACGGGGACAGGGAGGCACGAGCAGTACTTC. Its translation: CASKLWTGTGRHEQYF.

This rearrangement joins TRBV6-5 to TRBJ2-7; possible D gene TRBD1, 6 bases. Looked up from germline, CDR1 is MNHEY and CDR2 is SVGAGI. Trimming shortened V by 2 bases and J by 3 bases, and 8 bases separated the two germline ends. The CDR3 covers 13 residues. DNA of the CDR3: TGTGCCAGCAGTTACCTACAGGGCTACGAGCAGTACTTC. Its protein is CASSYLQGYEQYF.

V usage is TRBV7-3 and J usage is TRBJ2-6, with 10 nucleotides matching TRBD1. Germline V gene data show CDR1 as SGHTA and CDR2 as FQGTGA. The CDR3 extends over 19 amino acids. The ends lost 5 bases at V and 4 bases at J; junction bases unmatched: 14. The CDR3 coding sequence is TGTGCCAGCAGCCCACGACAGGGGGCGGGGGTAGCGGGGGCCAACGTCCTGACTTTC. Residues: CASSPRQGAGVAGANVLTF.

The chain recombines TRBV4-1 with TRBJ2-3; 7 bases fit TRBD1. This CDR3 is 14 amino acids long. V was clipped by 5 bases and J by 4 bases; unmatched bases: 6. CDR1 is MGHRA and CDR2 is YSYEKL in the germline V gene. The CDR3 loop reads CASSTTGIADTQYF. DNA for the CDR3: TGCGCCAGCAGCACGACAGGGATCGCAGATACGCAGTATTTT.

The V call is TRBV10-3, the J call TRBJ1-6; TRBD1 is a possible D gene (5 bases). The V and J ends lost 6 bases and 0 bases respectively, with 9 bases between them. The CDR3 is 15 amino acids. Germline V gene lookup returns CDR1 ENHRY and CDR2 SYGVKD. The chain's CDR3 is CAIRGGDSYNSPLHF. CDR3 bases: TGTGCCATCAGGGGGGGGGACTCCTATAATTCACCCCTCCACTTT.

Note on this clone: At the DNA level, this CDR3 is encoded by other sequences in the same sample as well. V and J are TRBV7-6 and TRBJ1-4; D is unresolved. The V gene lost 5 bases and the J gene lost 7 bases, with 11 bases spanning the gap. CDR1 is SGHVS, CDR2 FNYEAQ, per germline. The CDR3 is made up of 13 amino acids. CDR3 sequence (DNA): TGTGCCAGCAGCCCATATACGCGTGAAAAACTGTTTTTT. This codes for CASSPYTREKLFF. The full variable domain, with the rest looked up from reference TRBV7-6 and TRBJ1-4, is GAGVSQSPRYKVTKRGQDVALRCDPISGHVSLYWYRQALGQGPEFLTYFNYEAQQDKSGLPNDRFSAERPEGSISTLTIQRTEQRDSAMYRCASSPYTREKLFFGSGTQLSVL.

DNA of the CDR3: TGTGCCAGCAGTTTTGGCTCCGAGCAGTACTTC. The encoded protein is CASSFGSEQYF. This chain joins TRBV6-5 and TRBJ2-7, with D uncertain. Germline V lookup: CDR1 MNHEY, CDR2 SVGAGI. V lost 4 bases to trimming and J lost 6 bases, with 7 bases between them. The CDR3 runs to 11 residues.

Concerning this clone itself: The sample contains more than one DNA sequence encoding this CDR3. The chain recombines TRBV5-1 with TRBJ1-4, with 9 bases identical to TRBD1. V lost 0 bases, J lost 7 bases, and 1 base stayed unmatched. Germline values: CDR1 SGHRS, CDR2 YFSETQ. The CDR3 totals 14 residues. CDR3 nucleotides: TGCGCCAGCAGCTTGGGACAGGGGGTTGAAAAACTGTTTTTT. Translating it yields CASSLGQGVEKLFF.

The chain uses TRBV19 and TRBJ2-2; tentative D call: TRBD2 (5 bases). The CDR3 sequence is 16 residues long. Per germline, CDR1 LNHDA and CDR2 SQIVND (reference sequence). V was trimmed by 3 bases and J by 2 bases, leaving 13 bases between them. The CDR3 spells CASSMLWGANTGELFF. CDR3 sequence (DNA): TGTGCCAGTAGTATGCTTTGGGGAGCTAACACCGGGGAGCTGTTTTTT.

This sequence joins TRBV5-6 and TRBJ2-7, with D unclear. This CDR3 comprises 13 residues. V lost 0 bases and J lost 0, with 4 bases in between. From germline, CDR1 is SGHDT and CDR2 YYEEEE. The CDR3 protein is CASSLESSYEQYF. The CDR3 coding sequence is TGTGCCAGCAGCTTGGAGAGCTCCTACGAGCAGTACTTC.